A single sample is the source of the 4 T cell receptor beta chains below, sequenced in a study of cytomegalovirus exposure and HLA in healthy donors. With 60 Vbeta and 13 Jbeta primers, the PCR was carried out. Data came from immunoSEQ multiplex PCR; TCRdb stores just in-frame clones and leaves some out. The sample lists some 180,000 clones; roughly 74% were seen once. The sample comprised PBMCs. These receptors came from a female donor in good health and CMV-seronegative.

The gene calls are TRBV28 and TRBJ2-3; unclear D gene. The CDR3 has 14 residues. Trimming left V 5 bases short and J 1 base short, with 10 bases between. The germline gives CDR1 MDHEN, CDR2 SYDVKM. CDR3 loop: CASSRYRGTDTQYF. DNA of the CDR3: TGTGCCAGCAGTCGTTACAGAGGCACAGATACGCAGTATTTT. Variable domain in full (rest from reference TRBV28 and TRBJ2-3): DVKVTQSSRYLVKRTGEKVFLECVQDMDHENMFWYRQDPGLGLRLIYFSYDVKMKEKGDIPEGYSVSREKKERFSLILESASTNQTSMYLCASSRYRGTDTQYFGPGTRLTVL.

This rearrangement joins TRBV7-9 to TRBJ2-7, with 8 bases aligning to TRBD1. The CDR3 has 16 amino acids. CDR1 and CDR2 (germline): SEHNR, FQNEAQ (reference sequence). The trim removed 4 bases at V and 3 bases at J, leaving 11 bases unmatched. The CDR3 sequence is CASSSIIGTGGYEQYF. CDR3 bases: TGTGCCAGCAGCTCCATTATTGGGACAGGAGGCTACGAGCAGTACTTC.

This chain joins TRBV7-9 and TRBJ1-5; weak D call: TRBD1 (5 bases). V lost 5 bases and J lost 2, with 16 bases in between. Germline assignment: CDR1 SEHNR and CDR2 FQNEAQ (reference sequence). This CDR3 contains 16 residues. The CDR3 DNA follows: TGTGCCAGCAGCCAAGATCTTGGACACCGCAATCAGCCCCAGCATTTT. The encoded protein is CASSQDLGHRNQPQHF.

The V and J genes are TRBV27 and TRBJ2-7; D perhaps matches TRBD1 (5 bases). This CDR3 comprises 15 residues. Trimming removed 5 bases from V and 1 base from J, with 15 bases in between. The germline gives CDR1 MNHEY, CDR2 SMNVEV (reference sequence). The CDR3 DNA follows: TGTGCCAGCAGTCACCAAGGTGGGGCATCCTACGAGCAGTACTTC. This sequence encodes CASSHQGGASYEQYF.